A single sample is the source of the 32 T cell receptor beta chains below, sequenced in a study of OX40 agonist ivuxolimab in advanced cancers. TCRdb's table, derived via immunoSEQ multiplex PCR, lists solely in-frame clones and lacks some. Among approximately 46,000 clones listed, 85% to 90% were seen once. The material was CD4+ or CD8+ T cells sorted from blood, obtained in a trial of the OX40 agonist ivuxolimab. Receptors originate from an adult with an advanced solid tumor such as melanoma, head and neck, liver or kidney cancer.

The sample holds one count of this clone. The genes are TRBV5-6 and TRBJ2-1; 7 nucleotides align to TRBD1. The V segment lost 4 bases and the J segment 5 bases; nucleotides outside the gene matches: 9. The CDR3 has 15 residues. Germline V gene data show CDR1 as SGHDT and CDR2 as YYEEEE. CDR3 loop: CASSQGVKTHNEQFF. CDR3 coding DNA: TGTGCCAGCAGCCAGGGGGTTAAGACCCACAATGAGCAGTTCTTC. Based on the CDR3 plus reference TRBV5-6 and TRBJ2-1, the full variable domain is DAGVTQSPTHLIKTRGQQVTLRCSPKSGHDTVSWYQQALGQGPQFIFQYYEEEERQRGNFPDRFSGHQFPNYSSELNVNALLLGDSALYLCASSQGVKTHNEQFFGPGTRLTVL.

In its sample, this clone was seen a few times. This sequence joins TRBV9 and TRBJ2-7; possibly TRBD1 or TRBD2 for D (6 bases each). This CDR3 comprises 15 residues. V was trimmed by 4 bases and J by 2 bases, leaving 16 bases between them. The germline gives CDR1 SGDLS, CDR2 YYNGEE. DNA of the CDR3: TGTGCCAGCAGCCCAACGGGGGCCGGGGCCTACGAGCAGTACTTC. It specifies CASSPTGAGAYEQYF.

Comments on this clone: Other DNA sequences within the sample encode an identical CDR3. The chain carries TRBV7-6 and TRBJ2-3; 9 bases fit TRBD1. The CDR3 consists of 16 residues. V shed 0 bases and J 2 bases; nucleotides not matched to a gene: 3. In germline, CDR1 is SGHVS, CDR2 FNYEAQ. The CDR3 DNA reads TGTGCCAGCAGCTTAGCTGGGGACAGGGCCACAGATACGCAGTATTTT. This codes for CASSLAGDRATDTQYF.

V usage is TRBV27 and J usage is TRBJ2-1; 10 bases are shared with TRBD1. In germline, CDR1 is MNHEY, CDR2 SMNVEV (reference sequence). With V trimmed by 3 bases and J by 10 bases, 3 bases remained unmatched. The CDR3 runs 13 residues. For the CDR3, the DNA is TGTGCCAGCAGTTTGCCGACAGGGGGCGAGCAGTTCTTC. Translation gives CASSLPTGGEQFF.

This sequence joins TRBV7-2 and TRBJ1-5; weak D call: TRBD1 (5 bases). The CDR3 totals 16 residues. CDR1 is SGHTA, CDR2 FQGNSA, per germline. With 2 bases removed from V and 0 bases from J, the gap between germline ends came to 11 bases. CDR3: CASSLQGAYSNQPQHF. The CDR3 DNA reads TGTGCCAGCAGCTTACAGGGAGCCTATAGCAATCAGCCCCAGCATTTT.

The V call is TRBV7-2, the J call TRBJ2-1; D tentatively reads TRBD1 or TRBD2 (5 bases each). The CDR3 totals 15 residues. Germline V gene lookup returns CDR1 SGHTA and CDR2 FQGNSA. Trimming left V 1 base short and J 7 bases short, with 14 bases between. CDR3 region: CASSLERGFVNEQFF. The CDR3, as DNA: TGTGCCAGCAGCTTAGAGAGGGGATTTGTGAATGAGCAGTTCTTC.

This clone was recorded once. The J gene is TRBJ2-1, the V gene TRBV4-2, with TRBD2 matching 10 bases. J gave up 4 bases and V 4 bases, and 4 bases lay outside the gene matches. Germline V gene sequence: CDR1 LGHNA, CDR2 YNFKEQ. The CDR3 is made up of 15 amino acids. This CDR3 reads CASSRVAGGYNEQFF. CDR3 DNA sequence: TGTGCCAGCAGCCGAGTAGCGGGAGGATACAATGAGCAGTTCTTC.

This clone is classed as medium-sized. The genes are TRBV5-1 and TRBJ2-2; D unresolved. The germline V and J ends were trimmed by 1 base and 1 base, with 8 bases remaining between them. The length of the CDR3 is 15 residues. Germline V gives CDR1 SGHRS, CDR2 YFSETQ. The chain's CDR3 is CASSLSWGNTGELFF. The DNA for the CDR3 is TGCGCCAGCAGCTTGAGTTGGGGGAACACCGGGGAGCTGTTTTTT.

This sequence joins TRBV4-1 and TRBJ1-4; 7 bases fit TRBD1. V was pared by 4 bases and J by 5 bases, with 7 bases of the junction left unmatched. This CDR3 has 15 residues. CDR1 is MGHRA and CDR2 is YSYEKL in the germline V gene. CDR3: CASSRLTGSNEKLFF. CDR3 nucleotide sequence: TGCGCCAGCAGCCGGTTGACAGGGTCCAATGAAAAACTGTTTTTT.

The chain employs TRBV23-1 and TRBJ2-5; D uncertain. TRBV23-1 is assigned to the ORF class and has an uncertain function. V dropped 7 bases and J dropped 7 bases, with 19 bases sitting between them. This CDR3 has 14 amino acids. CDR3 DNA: TGCGCCAGCACCCTCACGGAAGACAATTCGACCCAGTACTTC. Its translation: CASTLTEDNSTQYF.

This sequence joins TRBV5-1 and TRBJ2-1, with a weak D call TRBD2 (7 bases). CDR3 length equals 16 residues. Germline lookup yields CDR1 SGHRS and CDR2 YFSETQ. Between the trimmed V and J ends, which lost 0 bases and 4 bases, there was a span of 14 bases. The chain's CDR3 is CASSLERGGQYNEQFF. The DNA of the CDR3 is TGCGCCAGCAGCTTGGAGCGCGGGGGCCAATACAATGAGCAGTTCTTC.

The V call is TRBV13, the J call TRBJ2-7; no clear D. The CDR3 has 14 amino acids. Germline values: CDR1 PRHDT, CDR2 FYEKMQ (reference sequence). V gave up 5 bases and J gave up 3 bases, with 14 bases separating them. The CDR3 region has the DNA TGTGCCAGCAGCCAAGGAACGCATGGCTACGAGCAGTACTTC. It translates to CASSQGTHGYEQYF.

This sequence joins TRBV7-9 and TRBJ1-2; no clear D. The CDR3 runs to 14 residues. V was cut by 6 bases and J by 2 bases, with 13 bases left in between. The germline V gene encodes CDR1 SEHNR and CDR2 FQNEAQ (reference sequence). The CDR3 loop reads CASSSGLLNYGYTF. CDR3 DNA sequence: TGTGCCAGCAGTTCGGGCCTACTCAACTATGGCTACACCTTC.

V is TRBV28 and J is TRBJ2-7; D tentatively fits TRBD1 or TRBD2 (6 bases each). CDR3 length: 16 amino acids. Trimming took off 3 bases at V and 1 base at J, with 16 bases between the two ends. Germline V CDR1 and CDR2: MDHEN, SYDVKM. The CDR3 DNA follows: TGTGCCAGCAGTTTCCCGAGGGGGGACGGATCCTACGAGCAGTACTTC. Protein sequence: CASSFPRGDGSYEQYF.

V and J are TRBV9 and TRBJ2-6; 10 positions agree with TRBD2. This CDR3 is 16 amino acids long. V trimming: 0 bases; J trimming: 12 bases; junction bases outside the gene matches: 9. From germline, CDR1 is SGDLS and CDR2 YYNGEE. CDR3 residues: CASSVATSGTSGVLTF. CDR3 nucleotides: TGTGCCAGCAGCGTAGCCACTAGCGGGACCTCTGGCGTCCTGACTTTC.

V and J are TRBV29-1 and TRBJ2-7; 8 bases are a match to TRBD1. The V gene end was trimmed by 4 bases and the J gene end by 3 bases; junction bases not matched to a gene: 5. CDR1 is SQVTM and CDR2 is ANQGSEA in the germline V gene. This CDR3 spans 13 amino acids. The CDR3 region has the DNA TGCAGCGTTGTGGACAGGGAGGACTACGAGCAGTACTTC. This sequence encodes CSVVDREDYEQYF.

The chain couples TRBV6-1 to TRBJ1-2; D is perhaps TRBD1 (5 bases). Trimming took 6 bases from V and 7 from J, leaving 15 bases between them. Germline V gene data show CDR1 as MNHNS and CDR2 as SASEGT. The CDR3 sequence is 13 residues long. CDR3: CASRDRGLRGYTF. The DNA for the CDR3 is TGTGCCAGCAGGGATAGGGGTCTGCGTGGCTACACCTTC.

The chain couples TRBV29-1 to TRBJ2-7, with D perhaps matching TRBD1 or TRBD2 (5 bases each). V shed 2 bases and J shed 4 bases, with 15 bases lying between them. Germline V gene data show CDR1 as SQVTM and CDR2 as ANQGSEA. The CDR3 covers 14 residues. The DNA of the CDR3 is TGCAGCGTTGAAATCCGGGGCTCCAATTACGAGCAGTACTTC. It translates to CSVEIRGSNYEQYF.

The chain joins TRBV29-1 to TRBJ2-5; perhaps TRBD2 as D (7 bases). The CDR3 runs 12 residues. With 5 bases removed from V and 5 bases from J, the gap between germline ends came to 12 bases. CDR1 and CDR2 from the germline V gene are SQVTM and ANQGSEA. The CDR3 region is CSVRGGAETQYF. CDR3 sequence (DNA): TGCAGCGTTCGAGGGGGGGCGGAGACCCAGTACTTC.

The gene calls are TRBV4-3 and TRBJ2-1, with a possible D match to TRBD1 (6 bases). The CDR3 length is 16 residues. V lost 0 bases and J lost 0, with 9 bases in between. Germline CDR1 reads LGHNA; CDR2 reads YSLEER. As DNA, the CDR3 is TGCGCCAGCAGCCAAGAGGGCAGGGGCTCCTACAATGAGCAGTTCTTC. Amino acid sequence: CASSQEGRGSYNEQFF.

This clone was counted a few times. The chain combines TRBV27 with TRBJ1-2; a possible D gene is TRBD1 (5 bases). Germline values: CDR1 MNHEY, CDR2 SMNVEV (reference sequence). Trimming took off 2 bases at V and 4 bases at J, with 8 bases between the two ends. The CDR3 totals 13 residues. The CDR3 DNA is TGTGCCAGCAGTTTACAGGGAAGCTATGGCTACACCTTC. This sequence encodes CASSLQGSYGYTF.

For the CDR3, the DNA is TGCAGCGTTGTTGATGGGTTCACAGATACGCAGTATTTT. It translates to CSVVDGFTDTQYF. The chain couples TRBV29-1 to TRBJ2-3; D not certain. This CDR3 spans 13 amino acids. CDR1 SQVTM and CDR2 ANQGSEA come from the germline V gene. With 4 bases removed from V and 2 bases from J, the gap between germline ends came to 10 bases.

The CDR3, as DNA: TGTGCCAGCAGCCTCTCCGGGACCCCGACCGCGGGTCAGCAGTTCTTC. Translation gives CASSLSGTPTAGQQFF. This rearrangement joins TRBV9 to TRBJ2-1, with D perhaps being TRBD1 or TRBD2 (5 bases each). The CDR3 covers 16 residues. V shed 4 bases and J shed 11 bases, with 25 bases lying between them. Germline CDR1 SGDLS, CDR2 YYNGEE.

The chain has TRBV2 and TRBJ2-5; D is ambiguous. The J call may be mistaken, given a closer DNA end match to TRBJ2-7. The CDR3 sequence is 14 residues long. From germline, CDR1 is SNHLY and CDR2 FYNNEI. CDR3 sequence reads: CASSPPSHSYEQYF. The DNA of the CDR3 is TGTGCCAGCAGTCCGCCGTCCCACTCCTACGAGCAGTACTTC.

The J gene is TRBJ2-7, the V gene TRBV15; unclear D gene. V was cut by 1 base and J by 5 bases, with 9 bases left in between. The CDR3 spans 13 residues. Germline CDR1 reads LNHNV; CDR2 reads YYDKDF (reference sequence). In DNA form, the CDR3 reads TGTGCCACCAGCAGAGTAGCTAGTCACGAGCAGTACTTC. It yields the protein CATSRVASHEQYF.

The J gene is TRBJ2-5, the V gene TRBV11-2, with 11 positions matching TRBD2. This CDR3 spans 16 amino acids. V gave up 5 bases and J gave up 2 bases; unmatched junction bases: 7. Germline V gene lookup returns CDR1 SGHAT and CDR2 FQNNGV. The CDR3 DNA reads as TGTGCCAGCAGCACCTTAGCGGGGGGGAGTCAAGAGACCCAGTACTTC. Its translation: CASSTLAGGSQETQYF.

The CDR3 region is CASSLRTGGREAFF. CDR3 bases: TGTGCCAGCAGTTTAAGAACAGGGGGTCGGGAAGCTTTCTTT. The chain recombines TRBV28 with TRBJ1-1; 8 bases match TRBD1. Germline V lookup: CDR1 MDHEN, CDR2 SYDVKM. J lost 8 bases, V lost 2 bases, and 7 bases had no gene match. The CDR3 is 14 residues long.

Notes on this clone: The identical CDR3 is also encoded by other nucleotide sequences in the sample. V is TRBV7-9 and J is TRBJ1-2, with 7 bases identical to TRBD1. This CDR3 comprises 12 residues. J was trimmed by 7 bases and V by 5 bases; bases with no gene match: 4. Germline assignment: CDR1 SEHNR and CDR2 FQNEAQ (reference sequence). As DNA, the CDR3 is TGTGCCAGCAGCCCTAGACAGGGTGGCTACACCTTC. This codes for CASSPRQGGYTF.

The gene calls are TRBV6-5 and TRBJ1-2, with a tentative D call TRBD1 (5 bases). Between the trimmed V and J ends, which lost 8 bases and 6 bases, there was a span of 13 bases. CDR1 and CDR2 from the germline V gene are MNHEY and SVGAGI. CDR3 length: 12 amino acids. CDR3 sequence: CASWGSGDGYTF. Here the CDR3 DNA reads TGTGCCAGCTGGGGCAGTGGAGATGGCTACACCTTC.

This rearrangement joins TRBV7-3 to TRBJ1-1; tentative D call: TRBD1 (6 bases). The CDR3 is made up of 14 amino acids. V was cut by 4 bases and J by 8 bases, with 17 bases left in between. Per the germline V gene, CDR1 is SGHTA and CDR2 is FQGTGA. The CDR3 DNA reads TGTGCCAGCAGCTCCTCCGGACAGTTCCTAGAAGCTTTCTTT. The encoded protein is CASSSSGQFLEAFF. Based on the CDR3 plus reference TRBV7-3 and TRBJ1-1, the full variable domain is GAGVSQTPSNKVTEKGKYVELRCDPISGHTALYWYRQSLGQGPEFLIYFQGTGAADDSGLPNDRFFAVRPEGSVSTLKIQRTERGDSAVYLCASSSSGQFLEAFFGQGTRLTVV.

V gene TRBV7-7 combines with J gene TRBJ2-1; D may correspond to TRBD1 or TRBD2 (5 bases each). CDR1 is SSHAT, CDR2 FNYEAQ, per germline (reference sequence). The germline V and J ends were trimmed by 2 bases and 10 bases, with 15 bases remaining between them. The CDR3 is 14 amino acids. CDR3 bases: TGTGCCAGCAGCTTACAGGGCCGATGGGACGAGCAGTTCTTC. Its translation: CASSLQGRWDEQFF. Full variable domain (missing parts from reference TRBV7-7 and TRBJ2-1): GAGVSQSPRYKVTKRGQDVTLRCDPISSHATLYWYQQALGQGPEFLTYFNYEAQPDKSGLPSDRFSAERPEGSISTLTIQRTEQRDSAMYRCASSLQGRWDEQFFGPGTRLTVL.

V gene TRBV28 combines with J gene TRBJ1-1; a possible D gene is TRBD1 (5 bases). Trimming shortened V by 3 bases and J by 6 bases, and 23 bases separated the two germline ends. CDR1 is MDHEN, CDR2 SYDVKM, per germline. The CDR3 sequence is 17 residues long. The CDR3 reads CASSFAAGEGWRAEAFF. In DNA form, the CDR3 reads TGTGCCAGCAGTTTCGCCGCCGGGGAGGGGTGGAGAGCTGAAGCTTTCTTT.